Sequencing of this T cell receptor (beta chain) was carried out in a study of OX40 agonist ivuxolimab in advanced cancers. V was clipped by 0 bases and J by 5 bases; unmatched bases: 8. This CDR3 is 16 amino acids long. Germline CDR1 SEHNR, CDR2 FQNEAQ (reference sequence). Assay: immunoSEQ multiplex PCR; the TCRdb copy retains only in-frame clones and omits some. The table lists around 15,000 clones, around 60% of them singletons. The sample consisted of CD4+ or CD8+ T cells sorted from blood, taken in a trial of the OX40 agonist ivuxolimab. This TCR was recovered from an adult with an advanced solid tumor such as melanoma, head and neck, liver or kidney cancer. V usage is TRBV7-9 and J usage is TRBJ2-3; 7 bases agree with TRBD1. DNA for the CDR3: TGTGCCAGCAGCTTAGCGGCAACAACAGGGGAAGATACGCAGTATTTT. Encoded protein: CASSLAATTGEDTQYF.